Shown below are 5 T cell receptor beta chains from a single sample sequenced in a study of CD8 T cells in ankylosing spondylitis. TCRdb processed the 5' RACE reads anew with MiXCR; each CDR3 protein has one entry. The profile shows around 540,000 distinct CDR3 sequences, roughly 13% of them singletons. Study-wide findings and caveats: Among TCR beta sequences, a motif of eight highly homologous variants appeared characteristic of ankylosing spondylitis blood.

These receptors have no known antigen. Sequencing input: blood, either unsorted or a sorted T cell fraction (not recorded which). These receptors all stem from a male donor with ankylosing spondylitis.

This clonotype appeared a few times. This chain uses TRBV27 with TRBJ2-1; D remains unclear. The V gene lost 2 bases and the J gene lost 0 bases, with 8 bases spanning the gap. The CDR3 has 15 residues. Germline CDR1 MNHEY, CDR2 SMNVEV (reference sequence). CDR3 in DNA: TGTGCCAGCAGTTTAGAACTGAACTCCTACAATGAGCAGTTCTTC. It codes for CASSLELNSYNEQFF.

This chain uses TRBV10-1 with TRBJ2-5, with D unclear. Germline V gene data show CDR1 as WNHNN and CDR2 as SYGVQD (reference sequence). V lost 2 bases to trimming and J lost 5 bases, with 18 bases between them. This CDR3 region has 16 residues. In DNA, the CDR3 is TGCGCCAGCAGTGAGGGAAGTCGGGCGGCGGTGGAGACCCAGTACTTC. This translates into CASSEGSRAAVETQYF.

The table lists this clonotype with many counts. The rearrangement uses TRBV11-2 and TRBJ2-5; perhaps TRBD2 as D (6 bases). CDR3 length: 16 residues. CDR1 is SGHAT, CDR2 FQNNGV, per germline. The V and J ends lost 1 base and 4 bases respectively, with 16 bases between them. CDR3 DNA: TGTGCCAGCAGCTTAGGTGCAGGAGCCGGGGGAGAGACCCAGTACTTC. Its protein is CASSLGAGAGGETQYF. Variable domain in full (rest from reference TRBV11-2 and TRBJ2-5): EAGVAQSPRYKIIEKRQSVAFWCNPISGHATLYWYQQILGQGPKLLIQFQNNGVVDDSQLPKDRFSAERLKGVDSTLKIQPAKLEDSAVYLCASSLGAGAGGETQYFGPGTRLLVL.

The gene calls are TRBV20-1 and TRBJ2-4; D is perhaps TRBD2 (5 bases). The CDR3 sequence is 16 residues long. The V gene's germline CDR1 is DFQATT and CDR2 SNEGSKA (reference sequence). V gave up 1 base and J gave up 0 bases, with 13 bases separating them. The CDR3: CSARGRRAGAKNIQYF. CDR3 coding DNA: TGCAGTGCTAGAGGCCGACGTGCGGGAGCCAAAAACATTCAGTACTTC.

The genes are TRBV20-1 and TRBJ2-6; 13 bases line up with TRBD2. J lost 0 bases, V lost 3 bases, and 5 bases had no gene match. Germline lookup yields CDR1 DFQATT and CDR2 SNEGSKA (reference sequence). The CDR3 sequence is 18 residues long. The CDR3 DNA sequence: TGCAGTGCTAGTGAACTAGCGGGAGGGCCCTCTGGGGCCAACGTCCTGACTTTC. It specifies CSASELAGGPSGANVLTF.